The rows below give T cell receptor beta chains drawn from one sample of a study of T cells in narcolepsy. TCRdb's copy holds only in-frame clones and misses some; the assay was immunoSEQ multiplex PCR. The data hold around 28,000 clones, with around 78% observed a single time. The sequencing input was CD45RA- memory CD4+ T cells from PBMCs. The receptor set was obtained from a human donor with narcolepsy. The CDR3 runs from the conserved cysteine through the conserved F or W. The D gene is left open where the match is weak. The size of a clone is reported for some rows only, either as once, few or many, or as a class for expanded clones.

J | size | V | D | CDR3 | DNA
TRBJ1-1 | - | TRBV5-6 | - | CASSLWGWSTEAFF | TGTGCCAGCAGCTTGTGGGGATGGAGCACTGAAGCTTTCTTT
TRBJ2-7 | - | TRBV11-3 | - | CASSLFPGDYEQYF | TGTGCCAGCAGCTTATTTCCAGGGGACTACGAGCAGTACTTC
TRBJ2-5 | once | TRBV10-1 | - | CASSESRGVGQYF | TGCGCCAGCAGTGAGTCGAGGGGGGTCGGGCAGTACTTC
TRBJ1-1 | - | TRBV5-1 | - | CASSPEVITEAFF | TGCGCCAGCAGCCCGGAAGTCATCACTGAAGCTTTCTTT
TRBJ1-2 | - | TRBV6-5 | - | CASSRRGYYGYTF | TGTGCCAGCAGCCGACGGGGGTACTATGGCTACACCTTC
TRBJ2-7 | - | TRBV27 | - | CASSVTGTYEQYF | TGTGCCAGCAGTGTAACAGGCACCTACGAGCAGTACTTC
TRBJ2-2 | - | TRBV9 | TRBD1 | CASSASGSGGFGELFF | TGTGCCAGCAGCGCCTCCGGTTCAGGGGGCTTTGGGGAGCTGTTTTTT
TRBJ2-1 | once | TRBV11-2 | - | CASSPRYSNEQFF | TGTGCCAGCAGCCCTAGGTACAGTAATGAGCAGTTCTTC
TRBJ2-1 | - | TRBV7-3 | - | CASSSLGRNEQFF | TGTGCCAGCAGCTCCTTGGGGAGGAATGAGCAGTTCTTC
TRBJ2-1 | - | TRBV2 | TRBD2 | CANSEIASGAGNEQFF | TGTGCCAACAGTGAAATTGCTAGCGGGGCGGGGAATGAGCAGTTCTTC
TRBJ2-7 | - | TRBV5-6 | - | CASSLVGLSYEQYF | TGTGCCAGCAGCTTGGTAGGGCTCTCCTACGAGCAGTACTTC
TRBJ2-3 | - | TRBV6-1 | TRBD1 | CASDRRQGGADTQYF | TGTGCCAGCGACCGGAGACAGGGTGGGGCAGATACGCAGTATTTT
TRBJ2-3 | - | TRBV20-1 | - | CSARGVDTQYF | TGCAGTGCGCGCGGGGTAGATACGCAGTATTTT
TRBJ1-1 | - | TRBV5-1 | - | CASSLNLRGENTEAFF | TGCGCCAGCAGCTTGAACCTCAGGGGTGAGAACACTGAAGCTTTCTTT
TRBJ1-1 | - | TRBV11-2 | - | CASSLGGKSDTEAFF | TGTGCCAGCAGCCTGGGGGGCAAGTCGGACACTGAAGCTTTCTTT
TRBJ2-3 | - | TRBV2 | - | CASTLGGASTDTQYF | TGTGCCAGCACGTTGGGCGGGGCCTCCACAGATACGCAGTATTTT
TRBJ2-7 | - | TRBV15 | TRBD1 | CATSRSGPGQGYEQYF | TGTGCCACCAGCAGATCAGGACCGGGACAGGGCTACGAGCAGTACTTC
TRBJ2-7 | - | TRBV9 | - | CASSPRDHPAEQYF | TGTGCCAGCAGCCCTAGAGACCACCCAGCCGAGCAGTACTTC
TRBJ2-3 | - | TRBV15 | - | CATSNSGTHSTDTQYF | TGTGCCACCAGCAACAGCGGGACACATAGCACAGATACGCAGTATTTT
TRBJ1-2 | - | TRBV6-5 | TRBD1 | CASSTGAFYGYTF | TGTGCCAGCAGTACAGGGGCCTTCTATGGCTACACCTTC
TRBJ2-7 | - | TRBV28 | TRBD1 | CASREPGQGYEQYF | TGTGCCAGCAGAGAACCGGGACAGGGCTACGAGCAGTACTTC
TRBJ2-5 | - | TRBV19 | - | CASRQSGETQYF | TGTGCCAGTAGGCAGAGTGGGGAGACCCAGTACTTC
TRBJ1-2 | - | TRBV15 | - | CATSRNGKDRRRYTF | TGTGCCACCAGCAGAAACGGAAAGGACAGACGACGCTACACCTTC
TRBJ2-3 | - | TRBV28 | - | CASSPRRQGFTDTQYF | TGTGCCAGCAGCCCTAGGCGGCAGGGTTTCACAGATACGCAGTATTTT
TRBJ2-3 | once | TRBV9 | - | CASSVVAGPQGHTQYF | TGTGCCAGCAGCGTAGTGGCGGGGCCCCAAGGTCATACGCAGTATTTT
TRBJ2-3 | - | TRBV7-2 | - | CASSPRGQGRSDTQYF | TGTGCCAGCAGCCCCCGGGGCCAGGGACGGTCAGATACGCAGTATTTT
TRBJ1-1 | - | TRBV15 | - | CATSGRRNTEAFF | TGTGCCACCAGCGGACGGCGTAACACTGAAGCTTTCTTT
TRBJ2-7 | - | TRBV6-1 | TRBD2 | CASRATSVSYEQYF | TGTGCCAGCAGAGCTACTAGCGTTTCCTACGAGCAGTACTTC
TRBJ1-2 | once | TRBV15 | - | CATSRGEGKRYGYTF | TGTGCCACCAGCAGAGGTGAGGGGAAGAGGTATGGCTACACCTTC
TRBJ2-3 | - | TRBV7-9 | - | CASSSAPTGQYF | TGTGCCAGCAGTTCGGCCCCAACGGGTCAGTATTTT
TRBJ2-2 | - | TRBV4-1 | TRBD2 | CASSPSGGLTGELFF | TGCGCCAGCAGCCCGAGCGGGGGGCTCACCGGGGAGCTGTTTTTT
TRBJ1-5 | - | TRBV18 | TRBD1 | CASSPNARGDSNQPQHF | TGTGCCAGCTCACCAAACGCCAGGGGGGATAGCAATCAGCCCCAGCATTTT
TRBJ2-2 | - | TRBV2 | TRBD2 | CASRPTSPGELFF | TGTGCCAGCAGGCCGACTAGCCCCGGGGAGCTGTTTTTT
TRBJ2-1 | - | TRBV11-3 | - | CASSPGSSYNEQFF | TGTGCCAGCAGCCCAGGGAGCTCCTACAATGAGCAGTTCTTC
TRBJ1-1 | few | TRBV6-1 | - | CASTIGDAAFF | TGTGCCAGCACCATAGGGGACGCAGCTTTCTTT
TRBJ2-5 | - | TRBV15 | - | CATSILNPGSAPQQYF | TGTGCCACCAGTATCTTAAACCCGGGTTCGGCTCCGCAGCAGTACTTC
TRBJ1-1 | - | TRBV7-8 | TRBD1 | CASRTTGTGSEAFF | TGTGCCAGCAGGACGACCGGGACAGGGAGTGAAGCTTTCTTT
TRBJ2-3 | - | TRBV12-5 | - | CASGSDTLTQYF | TGTGCTAGTGGATCGGACACATTAACGCAGTATTTT
TRBJ1-4 | once | TRBV6-5 | - | CASSYGGSNEKLFF | TGTGCCAGCAGTTACGGGGGTTCTAATGAAAAACTGTTTTTT
TRBJ1-1 | - | TRBV6-6 | - | CASSRDISPTEAFF | TGTGCCAGCAGCCGAGACATCTCCCCCACTGAAGCTTTCTTT
TRBJ1-6 | - | TRBV6-5 | - | CASSGAGGDSPLHF | TGTGCCAGCAGTGGGGCTGGGGGCGATTCACCCCTCCACTTT
TRBJ2-2 | - | TRBV7-9 | - | CASSLKSPANTGELFF | TGTGCCAGCAGCTTAAAAAGCCCAGCGAACACCGGGGAGCTGTTTTTT